This T cell receptor beta chain was retrieved from a study of memory CD4+ T cells and cytomegalovirus serostatus. The sample holds one count of this clone. Antigen: not known. Assay used: immunoSEQ multiplex PCR; TCRdb lists only in-frame clones, some missing. The sample contains about 41,000 clones, more than 75% of which appear only once. Whole-study results and caveats: About 40% of the 164 known CMV-associated TCRbeta sequences appeared in CD4+ memory.

The sort gate was single viable CD3+CD4+CD8-CD45RO+ cells for memory CD4+ T cells. Donors' CMV status reflects serum IgG against pp150, pp28, p38, p52. V shed 7 bases, J shed 7 bases, and the junction held 17 bases outside the gene matches. The CDR3 sequence is 17 residues long. The germline V gene has CDR1 ENHRY and CDR2 SYGVKD. Sequencing was performed on memory CD4+ T cells from blood. The rearrangement uses TRBV10-3 and TRBJ1-2; TRBD1 matches 11 bases. The TCR sequence derives from an adult in good health and CMV-seronegative. The chain's CDR3 is CAITQTTGTGGSAGYTF. The CDR3 DNA is TGTGCCATCACCCAAACCACCGGGACAGGGGGATCTGCTGGCTACACCTTC.